The T cell receptor beta chain described here comes from a study of cytomegalovirus exposure and HLA in healthy donors. This CDR3 is 15 amino acids long. In germline, CDR1 is MNHEY, CDR2 SMNVEV (reference sequence). V was pared by 4 bases and J by 4 bases, with 4 bases of the junction left unmatched. As regards this clone: The antigen is unknown.

In the PCR, 60 Vbeta and 13 Jbeta primers were used. Some clones are missing from TCRdb's copy, which holds only in-frame ones; the method was immunoSEQ multiplex PCR. The sample consists of 120,000 to 150,000 clones, almost 80% of them appearing once. Findings and caveats of the study: Follow-up analysis found HLA locus-dependent TCR association rates, highest for DRB1 and lowest for HLA-C.

V is TRBV27 and J is TRBJ2-1, with TRBD1 matching 10 bases. The source is a woman aged 40 to 50 in good health and CMV-seropositive. The sequencing sample was made of PBMCs. CDR3 nucleotide sequence: TGTGCCAGCAGTTACGACAGGGGGCTTTACAATGAGCAGTTCTTC. Translated: CASSYDRGLYNEQFF.